This is a list of T cell receptor beta chains from one sample in a study of T-cell memory formation after mild COVID-19. In TCRdb, the 5' RACE reads were re-called with MiXCR into one record per CDR3 protein. The table includes 300,000 to 400,000 distinct CDR3 sequences, roughly 15% detected once. The sequencing input was PBMCs or a T cell subset sorted from them (not recorded which). The receptors stem from a young man who had mild COVID-19 (a few samples of this study predate the infection). Cell type and time point are not known. CDR3s include the opening cysteine and the closing phenylalanine or tryptophan. The D gene is left open where the match is weak. Rows may omit the clone size; those that give it use once, few, many or a size class.

.	TRBV4-2	TRBJ2-6	few	TGTGCCAGCAGCCAAGCAGGTGGGGCCAACGTCCTGACTTTC	CASSQAGGANVLTF
.	TRBV6-1	TRBJ1-1	many	TGTGCCAGCAGTATTACCCAGGAGGGGGGAGCTTTCTTT	CASSITQEGGAFF
.	TRBV6-1	TRBJ1-5	few	TGTGCCAGCAGTTTGGGGTGGTCTAGCAATCAGCCCCAGCATTTT	CASSLGWSSNQPQHF
.	TRBV12-3/TRBV12-4	TRBJ1-3	many	TGTGCCAGCAGCCTTGGGAGGCCTAATTCTGGAAACACCATATATTTT	CASSLGRPNSGNTIYF
.	TRBV11-2	TRBJ1-1	few	TGTGCCAGCAGCTTAGACCTATTAAACACTGAAGCTTTCTTT	CASSLDLLNTEAFF
.	TRBV7-6	TRBJ2-5	.	TGTGCCAGCAGCTTCACCGCGGGGGAGACCCAGTACTTC	CASSFTAGETQYF
.	TRBV12-3/TRBV12-4	TRBJ1-6	.	TGTGCCATCGGACAGTATAATTCACCCCTCCACTTT	CAIGQYNSPLHF
.	TRBV18	TRBJ1-4	.	TGTGCCAGCTCACCGCAGCCAGAAAATGAAAAACTGTTTTTT	CASSPQPENEKLFF
.	TRBV2	TRBJ2-5	.	TGTGCCAGCAGTGATCGGGTGGAGACCCAGTACTTC	CASSDRVETQYF
.	TRBV2	TRBJ1-6	few	TGTGCCAGCAGTGAAGGAGCCCTCCACTTT	CASSEGALHF
.	TRBV5-5	TRBJ1-4	.	TGTGCCAGCAGCTTGGAACGCGCCAGGGGCGAAAAACTGTTTTTT	CASSLERARGEKLFF
.	TRBV27	TRBJ2-7	.	TGTGCCAGCAGTTTAAAGTCGAGTGTCGAGCAGTACTTC	CASSLKSSVEQYF
.	TRBV20-1	TRBJ1-2	.	TGCAGTGCTAGCGGGGATAACTATGGCTACACCTTC	CSASGDNYGYTF
.	TRBV5-1	TRBJ1-4	.	TGCGCCAGCAGCTTGATGGGTCCCACTAATGAAAAACTGTTTTTT	CASSLMGPTNEKLFF
TRBD2	TRBV7-2	TRBJ2-1	many	TGTGCCAGCAGCTTAGGGGCGGGGGGACATTACAATGAGCAGTTCTTC	CASSLGAGGHYNEQFF
.	TRBV11-2	TRBJ2-5	many	TGTGCCAGCAGCCCTGGAGTAACCCAGTACTTC	CASSPGVTQYF
.	TRBV20-1	TRBJ2-6	few	TGCAGTGCCACGACAGGACCTGGGGCCAACGTCCTGACTTTC	CSATTGPGANVLTF
.	TRBV4-1	TRBJ2-7	.	TGCGCCAGCAGCCAAGTTGAGCACTTGACCTACGAGCAGTACTTC	CASSQVEHLTYEQYF
TRBD1	TRBV11-3	TRBJ2-5	.	TGTGCCAGCAGCTCAGCAGGGACAGCCCAAGAGACCCAGTACTTC	CASSSAGTAQETQYF
.	TRBV5-1	TRBJ2-3	few	TGCGCCAGCAGCTTGGACGTGGATACGCAGTATTTT	CASSLDVDTQYF
.	TRBV6-5	TRBJ2-1	.	TGTGCCAGCAGGTCCCTAACGAATGAGCAGTTCTTC	CASRSLTNEQFF
.	TRBV4-2	TRBJ1-1	.	TGTGCCAGCAGCCAGGACTACAGCTACACTGAAGCTTTCTTT	CASSQDYSYTEAFF
.	TRBV15	TRBJ2-5	.	TGTGCCACCAGCAAAGAGCGGCCGTACCAAGAGACCCAGTACTTC	CATSKERPYQETQYF
TRBD1	TRBV5-1	TRBJ2-5	.	TGCGCCAGCAGGTCGACAGGGGACGCAGGGACCCAGTACTTC	CASRSTGDAGTQYF
.	TRBV20-1	TRBJ2-5	.	TGCAGTGCTAGGATTGGAGGGGGAGAGACCCAGTACTTC	CSARIGGGETQYF